This TCR beta chain was captured in a study of blood T cells in healthy people across ages. Per the germline V gene, CDR1 is SSHAT and CDR2 is FNYEAQ (reference sequence). This CDR3 region has 14 residues. The V end lost 9 bases, the J end lost 5 bases, and 19 bases lay between the germline ends. At least 5.5 micrograms of total RNA were extracted per sample. A J-beta primer mix and a sample-barcoded 5' primer were used in a second PCR of roughly 6 to 11 cycles. Samples each returned at least 2.5 million CDR3-containing paired-end reads. TCRdb re-called the 5' RACE reads through MiXCR, storing one row per CDR3 protein. Among about 640,000 distinct CDR3 sequences listed, 58% were seen once.

The chain joins TRBV7-7 to TRBJ2-5; maybe TRBD1 (8 bases). This TCR came from a man aged 60 to 75 in good health. The source material was blood. Written as DNA, the CDR3 is TGTGCCAGTGGGACAGGCAGGGAGGGGGAGACCCAGTACTTC. Its protein product is CASGTGREGETQYF.